Listed here are 28 T cell receptor beta chains from one sample, sequenced in a study of blood T cell repertoires in COVID-19. TCRdb's table, derived via immunoSEQ multiplex PCR, lists solely in-frame clones and lacks some. The sample contains 150,000 to 200,000 clones, roughly 89% of which appear only once. Sequenced input: peripheral blood. The receptors originated from a man between 35 and 55 years old with acute or convalescent COVID-19.

There are a few counts of this clone. The rearrangement uses TRBV6-5 and TRBJ1-6, with TRBD1 matching 7 bases. The germline gives CDR1 MNHEY, CDR2 SVGAGI. J gave up 6 bases and V 10 bases, and 6 bases lay outside the gene matches. The length of the CDR3 is 13 residues. As DNA, the CDR3 is TGTGCCACTCAGGGACAGTTTAATTCACCCCTCCACTTT. This sequence encodes CATQGQFNSPLHF.

The rearrangement uses TRBV19 and TRBJ1-6, with 12 bases that match TRBD1. Germline-derived CDR1 and CDR2 are LNHDA and SQIVND (reference sequence). The CDR3 totals 16 residues. The V gene end was trimmed by 10 bases and the J gene end by 5 bases; junction bases not matched to a gene: 9. The CDR3 sequence: CAKKTGTGGNNSPLHF. For the CDR3, the DNA is TGTGCCAAAAAGACCGGGACAGGGGGCAATAATTCACCCCTCCACTTT. Looking up the rest from reference TRBV19 and TRBJ1-6 gives the full variable domain: DGGITQSPKYLFRKEGQNVTLSCEQNLNHDAMYWYRQDPGQGLRLIYYSQIVNDFQKGDIAEGYSVSREKKESFPLTVTSAQKNPTAFYLCAKKTGTGGNNSPLHFGNGTRLTVT.

The rearrangement joins TRBV9 to TRBJ2-5; TRBD1 matches 8 bases. CDR1 and CDR2 (germline): SGDLS, YYNGEE. The V and J ends lost 7 bases and 4 bases, in that order; junction bases with no gene match: 12. CDR3 length: 15 residues. In nucleotides, the CDR3 is TGTGCCAGCTGCCCCTCCCAGGGGGCAGGAGAGACCCAGTACTTC. Translation gives CASCPSQGAGETQYF.

Here the CDR3 reads CATRGAGTYNEQFF. CDR3 nucleotides: TGTGCCACCCGGGGGGCAGGGACCTACAATGAGCAGTTCTTC. The chain is built from TRBV19 and TRBJ2-1; perhaps TRBD2 as D (7 bases). Germline CDR1 and CDR2: LNHDA and SQIVND (reference sequence). This CDR3 has 14 residues. Trimming took off 10 bases at V and 2 bases at J, with 15 bases between the two ends.

The rearrangement uses TRBV5-1 and TRBJ1-6; D is undetermined. The V gene's germline CDR1 is SGHRS and CDR2 YFSETQ. Trimming shortened V by 3 bases and J by 0 bases, and 13 bases separated the two germline ends. The CDR3 has 17 amino acids. CDR3 residues: CASSSEVVSSYNSPLHF. CDR3 bases: TGCGCCAGCAGCTCCGAGGTAGTGAGCTCCTATAATTCACCCCTCCACTTT.

V is TRBV27 and J is TRBJ2-3; unclear D gene. Germline V lookup: CDR1 MNHEY, CDR2 SMNVEV (reference sequence). V shed 6 bases and J shed 4 bases, with 17 bases lying between them. The CDR3 extends over 15 amino acids. The DNA for the CDR3 is TGTGCCAGCAGCCTCTCTTCTCTCAGCGCAGATACGCAGTATTTT. It yields the protein CASSLSSLSADTQYF.

The gene calls are TRBV6-2 or TRBV6-3 and TRBJ2-5; 7 nucleotides agree with TRBD2. This CDR3 spans 16 amino acids. The germline gives CDR1 MNHEY, CDR2 SVGEGT. The V gene end was trimmed by 5 bases and the J gene end by 5 bases; junction bases not matched to a gene: 14. The CDR3 region has the DNA TGTGCCAGCAGTGCCCCCCACAAGGGAGGGATGGAGACCCAGTACTTC. Its translation: CASSAPHKGGMETQYF.

The V and J genes are TRBV10-2 and TRBJ2-3; 12 positions match TRBD2. Looked up from germline, CDR1 is WSHSY and CDR2 is SAAADI. Unmatched junction bases numbered 8, after V lost 5 bases and J lost 5 bases. This CDR3 region has 16 residues. The CDR3 nucleotides are TGCGCCAGCAGTAGGACTAGCGGGGCCGCAGGAGATACGCAGTATTTT. Protein product: CASSRTSGAAGDTQYF.

A note on this clone: This sample includes further DNA sequences coding for the same CDR3. This sequence joins TRBV6-5 and TRBJ1-6; 10 bases map to TRBD1. The trim removed 5 bases at V and 10 bases at J, leaving 8 bases unmatched. Germline CDR1 MNHEY, CDR2 SVGAGI. This CDR3 has 15 residues. The CDR3 is CASSLPGQGNSPLHF. Written as DNA, the CDR3 is TGTGCCAGCAGTCTTCCGGGACAGGGGAACTCACCCCTCCACTTT.

The V gene is TRBV7-2, the J gene TRBJ2-3, with 13 bases aligning to TRBD2. The V and J ends lost 5 bases and 2 bases, in that order; junction bases with no gene match: 10. Germline V gene sequence: CDR1 SGHTA, CDR2 FQGNSA. The CDR3 is 18 residues long. As DNA, the CDR3 is TGTGCCAGCAGCCAGATACTACTAGCGGGGGGGCACACAGATACGCAGTATTTT. Translated, it gives CASSQILLAGGHTDTQYF.

This rearrangement joins TRBV28 to TRBJ2-7, with D possibly TRBD1 on 6 matching bases. In germline, CDR1 is MDHEN, CDR2 SYDVKM. V shed 0 bases and J shed 4 bases, with 13 bases lying between them. The CDR3 is 15 amino acids. The CDR3 sequence is CASSLWGQGSYEQYF. CDR3 nucleotide sequence: TGTGCCAGCAGTTTATGGGGCCAGGGGAGTTACGAGCAGTACTTC.

This clone was picked up one time. The chain links TRBV10-1 to TRBJ2-7; 9 bases fit TRBD1. This CDR3 contains 15 residues. The ends lost 3 bases at V and 2 bases at J; junction bases unmatched: 5. Germline lookup yields CDR1 WNHNN and CDR2 SYGVQD (reference sequence). The DNA of the CDR3 is TGCGCCAGCAGTGAAGGGACAGGGACCCCCTACGAGCAGTACTTC. Its translation is CASSEGTGTPYEQYF.

The V gene is TRBV7-2, the J gene TRBJ2-5, with D possibly being TRBD1 (6 bases). V was clipped by 4 bases and J by 2 bases, with 17 bases between them. This CDR3 region has 16 residues. CDR1 SGHTA and CDR2 FQGNSA come from the germline V gene. In DNA, the CDR3 is TGTGCCAGCAGCTCACCCTGGGGGCTACCTCAAGAGACCCAGTACTTC. Translation: CASSSPWGLPQETQYF. Full variable domain (missing parts from reference TRBV7-2 and TRBJ2-5): GAGVSQSPSNKVTEKGKDVELRCDPISGHTALYWYRQSLGQGLEFLIYFQGNSAPDKSGLPSDRFSAERTGGSVSTLTIQRTQQEDSAVYLCASSSPWGLPQETQYFGPGTRLLVL.

The gene calls are TRBV27 and TRBJ2-3; D is possibly TRBD2 (7 bases). V dropped 3 bases and J dropped 0 bases, with 19 bases sitting between them. There are 18 residues in the CDR3. Germline CDR1 and CDR2: MNHEY and SMNVEV (reference sequence). CDR3 protein: CASSLPGGPVRSTDTQYF. The DNA of the CDR3 is TGTGCCAGCAGTTTGCCGGGGGGCCCAGTCAGGAGCACAGATACGCAGTATTTT.

This clone was found a few times. The gene calls are TRBV11-2 and TRBJ2-6; D is ambiguous. With 5 bases removed from V and 3 bases from J, the gap between germline ends came to 14 bases. Looked up from germline, CDR1 is SGHAT and CDR2 is FQNNGV. The CDR3 covers 16 residues. CDR3 sequence reads: CASSPPPGYGANVLTF. The CDR3 nucleotides read TGTGCCAGCAGCCCTCCCCCAGGCTATGGGGCCAACGTCCTGACTTTC.

This chain joins TRBV5-3 and TRBJ1-6, with D uncertain. TRBV5-3 is assigned to the ORF class and has an uncertain function. Trimming shortened V by 4 bases and J by 3 bases, and 20 bases separated the two germline ends. The CDR3 spans 18 residues. CDR3 sequence: CARSLLEADGDYNSPLHF. The CDR3, as DNA: TGTGCCAGAAGCCTATTAGAAGCGGACGGGGACTATAATTCACCCCTCCACTTT.

There are a few counts of this clone. The chain uses TRBV9 and TRBJ2-2; D call uncertain. V lost 0 bases, J lost 4 bases, and 10 bases lay in between. CDR1 SGDLS and CDR2 YYNGEE come from the germline V gene. The CDR3 contains 15 residues. CDR3 sequence reads: CASSVGARGTGELFF. The DNA of the CDR3 is TGTGCCAGCAGCGTAGGTGCTAGAGGCACCGGGGAGCTGTTTTTT.

This clone was seen a single time. CDR3 nucleotide sequence: TGTGCCAGCTCACCAAAAAATGGGGCAGGGGAAAAACTGTTTTTT. Its protein is CASSPKNGAGEKLFF. The genes are TRBV18 and TRBJ1-4, with D tentatively TRBD1 (5 bases). The V and J ends lost 2 bases and 8 bases respectively, with 15 bases between them. This CDR3 is 15 amino acids long. Germline V lookup: CDR1 KGHSH, CDR2 LQKENI. The variable domain in full, completed from reference TRBV18 and TRBJ1-4, reads NAGVMQNPRHLVRRRGQEARLRCSPMKGHSHVYWYRQLPEEGLKFMVYLQKENIIDESGMPKERFSAEFPKEGPSILRIQQVVRGDSAAYFCASSPKNGAGEKLFFGSGTQLSVL.

The V call is TRBV6-6, the J call TRBJ2-1; 9 bases align to TRBD1. V lost 5 bases, J lost 8 bases, and 7 bases stayed unmatched. Germline CDR1 MNHNY, CDR2 SVGAGI (reference sequence). The CDR3 consists of 14 residues. This chain's CDR3 is CASSRPGQGDEQFF. CDR3 nucleotide sequence: TGTGCCAGCAGTAGACCGGGACAGGGCGATGAGCAGTTCTTC.

This rearrangement joins TRBV15 to TRBJ2-7; D is ambiguous. V was shortened by 0 bases and J by 3 bases, with 12 bases between the two germline ends. Germline CDR1 LNHNV, CDR2 YYDKDF (reference sequence). The CDR3 contains 15 residues. The CDR3 DNA follows: TGTGCCACCAGCAGAGATCTAAACGGAGACTACGAGCAGTACTTC. Translating gives CATSRDLNGDYEQYF. Full variable domain (missing parts from reference TRBV15 and TRBJ2-7): DAMVIQNPRYQVTQFGKPVTLSCSQTLNHNVMYWYQQKSSQAPKLLFHYYDKDFNNEADTPDNFQSRRPNTSFCFLDIRSPGLGDTAMYLCATSRDLNGDYEQYFGPGTRLTVT.

The chain uses TRBV19 and TRBJ1-5, with 7 positions matching TRBD1. J was trimmed by 1 base and V by 7 bases; bases with no gene match: 13. This CDR3 spans 17 amino acids. The germline CDR1 and CDR2 sequences are LNHDA and SQIVND (reference sequence). CDR3 in DNA: TGTGCCAGTATGGTTCGGGTAGACAGGGACAGCAATCAGCCCCAGCATTTT. The encoded protein is CASMVRVDRDSNQPQHF.

The V gene is TRBV2, the J gene TRBJ2-1; D not certain. This CDR3 is built from 13 residues. V was pared by 0 bases and J by 12 bases, with 12 bases between. Germline assignment: CDR1 SNHLY and CDR2 FYNNEI. CDR3: CASSEAGYSRQFF. The DNA of the CDR3 is TGTGCCAGCAGTGAAGCTGGCTACAGTAGGCAGTTCTTC.

The chain employs TRBV19 and TRBJ2-6, with D maybe TRBD2 (6 bases). The germline V gene encodes CDR1 LNHDA and CDR2 SQIVND (reference sequence). The CDR3 contains 16 residues. Trimming stripped 5 bases from V and 4 bases from J, with 15 bases between. The CDR3 DNA reads TGTGCCAGTAGTCCAACTCTCGGGAGAGGGGCCAACGTCCTGACTTTC. It yields the protein CASSPTLGRGANVLTF.

The CDR3 bases are TGCGCCAGCAGCCCTCTCGGACTAGCGGGGCGAACCGGGGAGCTGTTTTTT. It translates to CASSPLGLAGRTGELFF. V is TRBV4-3 and J is TRBJ2-2; 12 positions agree with TRBD2. The CDR3 runs to 17 residues. The V gene end was trimmed by 4 bases and the J gene end by 5 bases; junction bases not matched to a gene: 8. The germline V gene encodes CDR1 LGHNA and CDR2 YSLEER.

The chain links TRBV15 to TRBJ2-3; D ambiguous. In germline, CDR1 is LNHNV, CDR2 YYDKDF (reference sequence). The CDR3 loop spans 16 amino acids. The V gene lost 1 base and the J gene lost 2 bases, with 13 bases spanning the gap. The CDR3 sequence: CATSRGGPVNTDTQYF. The CDR3 DNA sequence: TGTGCCACCAGCAGAGGCGGTCCAGTGAACACAGATACGCAGTATTTT.

The rearrangement uses TRBV7-9 and TRBJ2-1; maybe TRBD2 (6 bases). The CDR3 consists of 16 residues. Between the trimmed V and J ends, which lost 6 bases and 13 bases, there was a span of 28 bases. Germline V gene sequence: CDR1 SEHNR, CDR2 FQNEAQ (reference sequence). The CDR3 sequence is CASRPTGSPEGFTQFF. The CDR3 bases are TGTGCCAGCAGACCGACCGGGAGTCCTGAGGGGTTCACACAGTTCTTC.

This clone was detected only once. The chain employs TRBV18 and TRBJ1-5; D is uncertain. V was pared by 3 bases and J by 6 bases, with 12 bases between. The V gene's germline CDR1 is KGHSH and CDR2 LQKENI. The CDR3 is 14 amino acids. CDR3 bases: TGTGCCAGCTCACCGACGGGGTCAGCTCAGCCCCAGCATTTT. Its protein product is CASSPTGSAQPQHF.

This chain links TRBV24-1 with TRBJ2-5; 9 bases align to TRBD1. The germline CDR1 and CDR2 sequences are KGHDR and SFDVKD. J lost 6 bases, V lost 3 bases, and 4 bases had no gene match. The CDR3 loop spans 14 amino acids. Written as DNA, the CDR3 is TGTGCCACCAGTGATGCGGGACAGGGAAAGACCCAGTACTTC. This translates into CATSDAGQGKTQYF.